Here is one T cell receptor (beta chain) with its context. Patients had residual fresh-frozen tumor tissue and more than two years of survival data. Clones were sequenced by immunoSEQ multiplex PCR, and TCRdb holds only the in-frame ones, with some missing. The table shows around 73,000 clones, with over 75% occurring only once. This sample is part of a study of glioma-infiltrating T cells after dendritic cell vaccination. Germline CDR1 reads SNHLY; CDR2 reads FYNNEI. J was trimmed by 1 base and V by 7 bases; bases with no gene match: 3. The CDR3 contains 14 residues. Sequencing was performed on blood, taken before dendritic cell vaccination. The chain joins TRBV2 to TRBJ2-2, with 7 positions matching TRBD2. The clonotype originates from a human donor with glioblastoma. The CDR3 bases are TGTGCCAGCAAAGGGAGGGGGAACACCGGGGAGCTGTTTTTT. It codes for CASKGRGNTGELFF.